This passage covers 27 T cell receptor beta chains from one sample sequenced in a study of memory CD4+ T cells and cytomegalovirus serostatus. Single viable CD3+CD4+CD8-CD45RO+ cells were sorted as the memory CD4+ T cells. Generated by immunoSEQ multiplex PCR, the TCRdb table keeps only in-frame clones and is missing some. Among tens of thousands of clones, about 70% were seen once, and the ten largest hold about 1.1%. Sequencing input: memory CD4+ T cells from blood. The source is an adult in good health and CMV-seropositive.

The chain is built from TRBV19 and TRBJ2-6, with D hard to call. With 2 bases removed from V and 2 bases from J, the gap between germline ends came to 4 bases. From germline, CDR1 is LNHDA and CDR2 SQIVND (reference sequence). There are 14 residues in the CDR3. CDR3 amino acids: CASSILTGANVLTF. CDR3 sequence (DNA): TGTGCCAGTAGTATATTGACTGGGGCCAACGTCCTGACTTTC.

The genes are TRBV2 and TRBJ2-7; TRBD1 aligns across 7 bases. Germline V CDR1 and CDR2: SNHLY, FYNNEI. The CDR3 runs to 12 residues. V gave up 8 bases and J gave up 2 bases; unmatched junction bases: 3. The CDR3 sequence: CASRDSPYEQYF. As DNA, the CDR3 is TGTGCCAGCCGGGACAGTCCCTACGAGCAGTACTTC.

This chain joins TRBV5-1 and TRBJ2-2; D is ambiguous. Trimming removed 1 base at V and 0 bases at J, with 4 bases between. Looked up from germline, CDR1 is SGHRS and CDR2 is YFSETQ. The CDR3 runs to 14 residues. CDR3 nucleotide sequence: TGCGCCAGCAGCTTGTTCTCGAACACCGGGGAGCTGTTTTTT. Translating gives CASSLFSNTGELFF.

This rearrangement joins TRBV20-1 to TRBJ2-7, with D maybe TRBD2 (5 bases). The CDR3 sequence is 11 residues long. Germline CDR1 is DFQATT and CDR2 is SNEGSKA (reference sequence). Trimming took 3 bases from V and 4 from J, leaving 7 bases between them. The CDR3 DNA sequence: TGCAGTGCTAGCGGGAATTACGAGCAGTACTTC. This codes for CSASGNYEQYF.

The V call is TRBV2, the J call TRBJ1-5; D not certain. The CDR3 runs to 15 residues. Looked up from germline, CDR1 is SNHLY and CDR2 is FYNNEI. V dropped 2 bases and J dropped 0 bases, with 8 bases sitting between them. In DNA form, the CDR3 reads TGTGCCAGCAGTGAAAGGAGCACTAGCAATCAGCCCCAGCATTTT. It specifies CASSERSTSNQPQHF.

This rearrangement joins TRBV12-5 to TRBJ2-5; D might be TRBD2 (5 bases). This CDR3 is 14 amino acids long. Germline V gene sequence: CDR1 LGHNT, CDR2 FRNRAP. V lost 1 base and J lost 5, with 11 bases in between. CDR3 coding DNA: TGTGCTAGTGGTTTGGGAGGGATCGGGGAGACCCAGTACTTC. Its protein product is CASGLGGIGETQYF.

In its sample, this clone ranks as medium-sized. The V and J genes are TRBV4-3 and TRBJ1-2; D is possibly TRBD1 (5 bases). The CDR3 runs to 16 residues. Trimming took off 1 base at V and 4 bases at J, with 16 bases between the two ends. The germline gives CDR1 LGHNA, CDR2 YSLEER. CDR3 residues: CASSQASGDRVYGYTF. The CDR3 coding sequence is TGCGCCAGCAGCCAAGCGTCCGGAGACAGAGTCTATGGCTACACCTTC.

The chain carries TRBV11-3 and TRBJ2-1; D not resolved. V dropped 3 bases and J dropped 5 bases, with 8 bases sitting between them. The CDR3 has 13 amino acids. The germline V gene has CDR1 SGHNT and CDR2 YENEEA. The CDR3 region is CASSFADNNEQFF. DNA of the CDR3: TGTGCCAGCAGCTTCGCCGACAACAATGAGCAGTTCTTC.

In its sample, this clone was seen a few times. The chain joins TRBV6-4 to TRBJ1-6, with TRBD1 as a possible D gene (5 bases). CDR1 and CDR2 (germline): MRHNA, SNTAGT. The V end lost 6 bases, the J end lost 7 bases, and 13 bases lay between the germline ends. The CDR3 has 14 residues. This chain's CDR3 is CASRDTSKNSPLHF. As DNA, the CDR3 is TGTGCCAGCAGGGACACTTCGAAGAATTCACCCCTCCACTTT.

There are a few counts of this clone. The J gene is TRBJ2-5, the V gene TRBV7-3, with TRBD2 matching 8 bases. With V trimmed by 0 bases and J by 1 base, 4 bases remained unmatched. The CDR3 extends over 16 amino acids. CDR1 SGHTA and CDR2 FQGTGA come from the germline V gene. CDR3 loop: CASSLTSGAIQETQYF. For the CDR3, the DNA is TGTGCCAGCAGCTTAACTAGCGGGGCCATCCAAGAGACCCAGTACTTC.

V and J are TRBV5-6 and TRBJ2-1, with TRBD1 identical over 8 bases. Trimming cost V 0 bases and J 7 bases; bases outside gene matches: 6. The CDR3 is made up of 15 amino acids. Germline V gene sequence: CDR1 SGHDT, CDR2 YYEEEE. CDR3 bases: TGTGCCAGCAGCTTGGGTAGACAGGGGTGGAATGAGCAGTTCTTC. It is translated as CASSLGRQGWNEQFF.

The rearrangement joins TRBV18 to TRBJ2-3; no definite D call. The V end was cut by 2 bases, the J end by 4 bases, with 4 bases between. Looked up from germline, CDR1 is KGHSH and CDR2 is LQKENI. This CDR3 has 12 residues. The DNA of the CDR3 is TGTGCCAGCTCACCAACTGCAGATACGCAGTATTTT. Protein: CASSPTADTQYF.

This sequence joins TRBV19 and TRBJ1-5, with TRBD1 identical over 8 bases. Germline V CDR1 and CDR2: LNHDA, SQIVND (reference sequence). This CDR3 spans 15 amino acids. The V and J ends lost 4 bases and 4 bases, in that order; junction bases with no gene match: 6. Here the CDR3 reads CASSTGQGPNQPQHF. DNA for the CDR3: TGTGCCAGTAGTACAGGACAGGGACCAAATCAGCCCCAGCATTTT.

The rearrangement links TRBV10-3 to TRBJ1-2; D is perhaps TRBD1 (6 bases). This CDR3 comprises 18 residues. Trimming cost V 1 base and J 8 bases, with 26 bases left between them. Germline CDR1 reads ENHRY; CDR2 reads SYGVKD. CDR3 loop: CAISEFNTEVETGPGYTF. CDR3 nucleotide sequence: TGTGCCATCAGTGAGTTTAATACCGAGGTTGAGACAGGTCCAGGCTACACCTTC.

The V and J genes are TRBV27 and TRBJ2-1; no reliable D call. V dropped 3 bases and J dropped 3 bases, with 6 bases sitting between them. The CDR3 is made up of 13 amino acids. CDR1 is MNHEY, CDR2 SMNVEV, per germline (reference sequence). Here the CDR3 DNA reads TGTGCCAGCAGTTTCACGAACTACAATGAGCAGTTCTTC. Protein: CASSFTNYNEQFF.

The rearrangement uses TRBV19 and TRBJ1-5; 7 bases match TRBD1. This CDR3 comprises 14 residues. V shed 9 bases and J 6 bases; nucleotides not matched to a gene: 11. From germline, CDR1 is LNHDA and CDR2 SQIVND (reference sequence). CDR3 DNA sequence: TGTGCCAGCCGGCGACAGGGTGATGGTCAGCCCCAGCATTTT. This translates into CASRRQGDGQPQHF.

This clone has only one observation. The chain employs TRBV4-3 and TRBJ1-2, with 12 bases fitting TRBD1. The V and J ends lost 3 bases and 8 bases, in that order; junction bases with no gene match: 10. CDR3 length: 16 amino acids. The germline CDR1 and CDR2 sequences are LGHNA and YSLEER. The DNA for the CDR3 is TGCGCCAGCAGCCATGCGCGAGGGACAGGGGGCTGGGGCTACACCTTC. Its protein product is CASSHARGTGGWGYTF.

In its sample, this clone was seen a few times. V usage is TRBV10-3 and J usage is TRBJ1-3; the D is unclear. Germline V lookup: CDR1 ENHRY, CDR2 SYGVKD. The ends were cut back, 3 bases at V and 0 bases at J, with 6 bases in the middle. The CDR3 is 14 amino acids. The DNA for the CDR3 is TGTGCCATCAGTGATGGGGTCTCTGGAAACACCATATATTTT. It yields the protein CAISDGVSGNTIYF.

V is TRBV6-5 and J is TRBJ1-5, with a weak D call TRBD1 (6 bases). The length of the CDR3 is 16 residues. Trimming took off 0 bases at V and 3 bases at J, with 12 bases between the two ends. Germline CDR1 and CDR2: MNHEY and SVGAGI. CDR3 loop: CASSYSGRGLNQPQHF. As DNA, the CDR3 is TGTGCCAGCAGTTACTCGGGCAGGGGCCTCAATCAGCCCCAGCATTTT.

The chain is built from TRBV5-6 and TRBJ2-5, with TRBD1 identical over 9 bases. The trim removed 4 bases at V and 4 bases at J, leaving 2 bases unmatched. Per the germline V gene, CDR1 is SGHDT and CDR2 is YYEEEE. There are 13 residues in the CDR3. CDR3 region: CASSPTGGETQYF. For the CDR3, the DNA is TGTGCCAGCAGCCCGACAGGGGGAGAGACCCAGTACTTC.

The CDR3 DNA reads TGTGCCAGCAGCGTAGTTGCGGGGGCCGACATCAATGAGCAGTTCTTC. Amino acids: CASSVVAGADINEQFF. The chain combines TRBV9 with TRBJ2-1, with TRBD2 as a possible D gene (7 bases). This CDR3 spans 16 amino acids. The V gene lost 0 bases and the J gene lost 6 bases, with 16 bases spanning the gap. Germline V CDR1 and CDR2: SGDLS, YYNGEE.

This clone was detected only a few times. The chain recombines TRBV11-2 with TRBJ2-7, with D possibly being TRBD2 (5 bases). V was cut by 6 bases and J by 3 bases, with 12 bases left in between. The CDR3 spans 13 residues. Germline CDR1 is SGHAT and CDR2 is FQNNGV. The chain's CDR3 is CASRTPRGYEQYF. For the CDR3, the DNA is TGTGCCAGCAGAACCCCCCGGGGCTACGAGCAGTACTTC.

This clone was seen just once. This chain connects TRBV6-5 to TRBJ2-7, with D hard to call. Trimming shortened V by 6 bases and J by 4 bases, and 16 bases separated the two germline ends. Germline V lookup: CDR1 MNHEY, CDR2 SVGAGI. This CDR3 comprises 14 residues. CDR3 region: CASRRSVVVYEQYF. In nucleotides, the CDR3 is TGTGCCAGCAGAAGATCCGTCGTAGTTTACGAGCAGTACTTC.

The gene calls are TRBV11-2 and TRBJ2-7; TRBD2 matches 8 bases. The CDR3 length is 14 residues. Germline V lookup: CDR1 SGHAT, CDR2 FQNNGV. V shed 6 bases and J 4 bases; nucleotides not matched to a gene: 8. CDR3 region: CASSFSGTGYEQYF. The CDR3 nucleotides read TGTGCCAGCAGTTTTAGCGGGACCGGTTACGAGCAGTACTTC.

This sequence joins TRBV2 and TRBJ2-2; unclear D gene. Trimming left V 3 bases short and J 3 bases short, with 5 bases between. This CDR3 has 13 residues. Germline CDR1 SNHLY, CDR2 FYNNEI. The CDR3 protein is CASSETYTGELFF. The CDR3 nucleotides are TGTGCCAGCAGTGAGACCTACACCGGGGAGCTGTTTTTT.

This clone was seen a few times. The chain is built from TRBV2 and TRBJ2-3; no definite D call. CDR3 length: 16 residues. CDR1 and CDR2 (germline): SNHLY, FYNNEI. V was cut by 3 bases and J by 2 bases, with 15 bases left in between. CDR3 DNA: TGTGCCAGCAGTGACGGCGCCAGAAGTTCCACAGATACGCAGTATTTT. Protein sequence: CASSDGARSSTDTQYF. Looking up the rest from reference TRBV2 and TRBJ2-3 gives the full variable domain: EPEVTQTPSHQVTQMGQEVILRCVPISNHLYFYWYRQILGQKVEFLVSFYNNEISEKSEIFDDQFSVERPDGSNFTLKIRSTKLEDSAMYFCASSDGARSSTDTQYFGPGTRLTVL.

The chain links TRBV5-4 to TRBJ2-3; 7 bases align to TRBD2. The CDR3 length is 15 residues. Per germline, CDR1 SGHNT and CDR2 YYREEE (reference sequence). V lost 0 bases, J lost 0 bases, and 1 base stayed unmatched. CDR3 protein: CASSLDGGSTDTQYF. CDR3 DNA sequence: TGTGCCAGCAGCTTGGACGGGGGGAGCACAGATACGCAGTATTTT.